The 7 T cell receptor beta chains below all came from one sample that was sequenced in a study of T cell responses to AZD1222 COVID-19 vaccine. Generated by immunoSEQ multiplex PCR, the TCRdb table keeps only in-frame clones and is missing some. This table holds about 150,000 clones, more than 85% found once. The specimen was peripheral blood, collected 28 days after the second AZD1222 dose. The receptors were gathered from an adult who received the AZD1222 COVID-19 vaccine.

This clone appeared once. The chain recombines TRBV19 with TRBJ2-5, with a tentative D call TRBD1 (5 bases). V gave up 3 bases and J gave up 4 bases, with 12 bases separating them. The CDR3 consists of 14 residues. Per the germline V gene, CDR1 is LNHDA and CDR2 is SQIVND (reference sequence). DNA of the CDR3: TGTGCCAGTAGTATCAGGGAACGAGGAGAGACCCAGTACTTC. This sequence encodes CASSIRERGETQYF.

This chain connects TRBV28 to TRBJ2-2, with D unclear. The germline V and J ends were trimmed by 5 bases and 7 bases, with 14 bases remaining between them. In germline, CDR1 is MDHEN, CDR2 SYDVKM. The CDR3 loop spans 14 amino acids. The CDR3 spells CASSPSRGFGELFF. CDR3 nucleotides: TGTGCCAGCAGTCCCTCTCGAGGTTTCGGGGAGCTGTTTTTT. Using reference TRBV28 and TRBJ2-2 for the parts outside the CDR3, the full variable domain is DVKVTQSSRYLVKRTGEKVFLECVQDMDHENMFWYRQDPGLGLRLIYFSYDVKMKEKGDIPEGYSVSREKKERFSLILESASTNQTSMYLCASSPSRGFGELFFGEGSRLTVL.

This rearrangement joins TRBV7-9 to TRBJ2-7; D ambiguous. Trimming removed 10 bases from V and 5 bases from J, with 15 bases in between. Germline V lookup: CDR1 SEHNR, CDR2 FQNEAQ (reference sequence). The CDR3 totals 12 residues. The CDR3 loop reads CATAQRRDEQYF. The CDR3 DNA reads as TGTGCCACGGCCCAGAGACGCGACGAGCAGTACTTC. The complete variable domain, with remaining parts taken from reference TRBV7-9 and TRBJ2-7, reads DTGVSQNPRHKITKRGQNVTFRCDPISEHNRLYWYRQTLGQGPEFLTYFQNEAQLEKSRLLSDRFSAERPKGSFSTLEIQRTEQGDSAMYLCATAQRRDEQYFGPGTRLTVT.

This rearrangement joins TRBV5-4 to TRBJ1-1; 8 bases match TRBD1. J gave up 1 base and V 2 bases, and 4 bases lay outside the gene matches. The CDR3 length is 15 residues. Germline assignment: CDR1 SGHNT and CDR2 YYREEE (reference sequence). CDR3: CASSFRQGRNTEAFF. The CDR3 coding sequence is TGTGCCAGCAGCTTTCGACAGGGGCGGAACACTGAAGCTTTCTTT.

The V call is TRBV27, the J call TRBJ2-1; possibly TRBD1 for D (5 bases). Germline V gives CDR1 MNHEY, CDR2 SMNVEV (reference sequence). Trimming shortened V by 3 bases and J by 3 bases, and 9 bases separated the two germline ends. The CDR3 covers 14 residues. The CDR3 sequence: CASSFEGVYNEQFF. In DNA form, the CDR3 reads TGTGCCAGCAGTTTTGAAGGGGTCTACAATGAGCAGTTCTTC.

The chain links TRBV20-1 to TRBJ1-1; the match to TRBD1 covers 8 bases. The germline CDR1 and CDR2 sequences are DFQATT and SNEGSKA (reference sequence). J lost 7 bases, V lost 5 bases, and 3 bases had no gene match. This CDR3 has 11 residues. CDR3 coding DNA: TGCAGTGCTGACAGGGGAGGTGAAGCTTTCTTT. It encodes CSADRGGEAFF.

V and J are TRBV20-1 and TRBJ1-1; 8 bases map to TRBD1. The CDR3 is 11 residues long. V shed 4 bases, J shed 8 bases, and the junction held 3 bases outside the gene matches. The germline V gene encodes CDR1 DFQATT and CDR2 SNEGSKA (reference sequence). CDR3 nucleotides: TGCAGTGCTACACAGGGGGTAGAAGCTTTCTTT. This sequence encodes CSATQGVEAFF.